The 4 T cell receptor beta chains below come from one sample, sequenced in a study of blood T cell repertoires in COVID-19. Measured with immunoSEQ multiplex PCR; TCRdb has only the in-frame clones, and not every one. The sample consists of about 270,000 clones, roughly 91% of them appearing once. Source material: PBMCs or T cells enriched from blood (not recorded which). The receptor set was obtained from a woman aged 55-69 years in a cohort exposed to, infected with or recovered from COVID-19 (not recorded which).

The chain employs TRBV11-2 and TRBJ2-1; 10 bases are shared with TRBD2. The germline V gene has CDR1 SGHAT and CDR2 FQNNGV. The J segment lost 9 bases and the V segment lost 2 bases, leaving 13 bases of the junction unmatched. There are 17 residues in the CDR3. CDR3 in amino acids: CASSLRGGAGGPGEQFF. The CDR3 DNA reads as TGTGCCAGCAGCTTAAGAGGGGGAGCGGGAGGGCCCGGTGAGCAGTTCTTC.

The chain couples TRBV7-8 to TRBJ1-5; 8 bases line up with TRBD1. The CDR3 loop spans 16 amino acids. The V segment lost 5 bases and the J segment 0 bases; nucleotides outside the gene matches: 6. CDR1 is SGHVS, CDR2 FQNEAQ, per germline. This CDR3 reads CASSVGTGPSNQPQHF. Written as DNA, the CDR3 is TGTGCCAGCAGCGTGGGGACAGGCCCTAGCAATCAGCCCCAGCATTTT. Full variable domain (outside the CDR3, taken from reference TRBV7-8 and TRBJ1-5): GAGVSQSPRYKVAKRGQDVALRCDPISGHVSLFWYQQALGQGPEFLTYFQNEAQLDKSGLPSDRFFAERPEGSVSTLKIQRTQQEDSAVYLCASSVGTGPSNQPQHFGDGTRLSIL.

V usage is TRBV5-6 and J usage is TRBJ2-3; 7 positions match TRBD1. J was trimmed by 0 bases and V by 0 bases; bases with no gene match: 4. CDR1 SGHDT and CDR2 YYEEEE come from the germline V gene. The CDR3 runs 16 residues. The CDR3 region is CASSLGRGPSTDTQYF. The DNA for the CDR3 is TGTGCCAGCAGCTTGGGTAGGGGGCCTAGCACAGATACGCAGTATTTT.

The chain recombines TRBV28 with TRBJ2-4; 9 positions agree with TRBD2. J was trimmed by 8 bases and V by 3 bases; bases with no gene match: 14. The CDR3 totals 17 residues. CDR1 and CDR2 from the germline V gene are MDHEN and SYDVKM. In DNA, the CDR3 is TGTGCCAGCAGTTTGTCACTAGCGGGCTCTTTTCTGGACATTCAGTACTTC. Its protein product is CASSLSLAGSFLDIQYF.